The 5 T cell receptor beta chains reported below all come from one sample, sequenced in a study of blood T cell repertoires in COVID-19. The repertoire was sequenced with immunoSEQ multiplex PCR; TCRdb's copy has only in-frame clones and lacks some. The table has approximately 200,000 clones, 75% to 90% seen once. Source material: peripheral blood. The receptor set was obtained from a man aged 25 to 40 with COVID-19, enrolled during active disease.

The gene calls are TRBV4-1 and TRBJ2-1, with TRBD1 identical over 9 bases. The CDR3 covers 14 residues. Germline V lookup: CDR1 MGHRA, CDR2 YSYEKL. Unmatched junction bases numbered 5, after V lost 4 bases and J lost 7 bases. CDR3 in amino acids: CASSRAQGANEQFF. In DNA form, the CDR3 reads TGCGCCAGCAGCCGAGCACAGGGGGCGAATGAGCAGTTCTTC.

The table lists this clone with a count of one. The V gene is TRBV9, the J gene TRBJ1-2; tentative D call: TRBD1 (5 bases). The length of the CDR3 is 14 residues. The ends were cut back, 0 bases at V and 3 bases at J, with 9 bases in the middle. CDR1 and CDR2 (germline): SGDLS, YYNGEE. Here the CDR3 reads CASSVDVGDYGYTF. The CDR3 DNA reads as TGTGCCAGCAGCGTAGACGTAGGGGACTATGGCTACACCTTC. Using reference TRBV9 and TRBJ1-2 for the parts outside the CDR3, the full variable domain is DSGVTQTPKHLITATGQRVTLRCSPRSGDLSVYWYQQSLDQGLQFLIQYYNGEERAKGNILERFSAQQFPDLHSELNLSSLELGDSALYFCASSVDVGDYGYTFGSGTRLTVV.

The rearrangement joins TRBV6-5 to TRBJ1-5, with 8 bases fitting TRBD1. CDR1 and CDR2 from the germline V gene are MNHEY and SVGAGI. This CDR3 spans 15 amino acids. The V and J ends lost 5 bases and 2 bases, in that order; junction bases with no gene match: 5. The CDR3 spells CASSQGARGNQPQHF. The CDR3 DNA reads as TGTGCCAGCAGTCAGGGGGCACGTGGCAATCAGCCCCAGCATTTT.

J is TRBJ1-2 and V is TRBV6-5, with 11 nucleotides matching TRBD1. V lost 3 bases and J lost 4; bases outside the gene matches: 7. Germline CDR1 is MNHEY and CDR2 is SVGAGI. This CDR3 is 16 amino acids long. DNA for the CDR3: TGTGCCAGCAGTTATTATAGGACAGGGGGCGGCTATGGCTACACCTTC. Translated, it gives CASSYYRTGGGYGYTF.

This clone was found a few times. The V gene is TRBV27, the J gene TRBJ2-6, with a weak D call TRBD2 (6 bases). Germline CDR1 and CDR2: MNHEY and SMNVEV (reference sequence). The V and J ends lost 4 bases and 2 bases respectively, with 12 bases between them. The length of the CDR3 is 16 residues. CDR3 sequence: CASSSPGRTGANVLTF. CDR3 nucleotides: TGTGCCAGCAGTTCGCCCGGGAGAACTGGGGCCAACGTCCTGACTTTC.